This T cell receptor beta chain was profiled in a study of shared clonotypes between healthy human individuals. As to this clone: Antigen specificity is unknown.

The table came from immunoSEQ multiplex PCR; TCRdb's copy has only in-frame clones and leaves some out. The sample contains around 1.9 million clones, under 95% of which appear only once. In the naive CD8 group, cells lacked CD45RO and were positively selected for CCR7, so terminally differentiated effector memory CD45RA+ cells were left out. Findings and caveats of the study: Rarefaction analysis demonstrated incomplete sorted-subset sequencing notwithstanding large depth.

Germline V CDR1 and CDR2: MGHDK, SYGVNS. The CDR3 contains 14 residues. V was cut by 3 bases and J by 1 base, with 9 bases left in between. Sequenced material: naive CD8+ T cells from PBMCs. The V gene is TRBV25-1, the J gene TRBJ2-5; a possible D gene is TRBD2 (6 bases). This TCR was recovered from a man aged 18 to 30 in good health. Some clones in this sample may be carry-over from other donors' samples. CDR3 amino acids: CASSEWGLQETQYF. The CDR3 DNA is TGTGCCAGCAGTGAGTGGGGACTCCAAGAGACCCAGTACTTC.